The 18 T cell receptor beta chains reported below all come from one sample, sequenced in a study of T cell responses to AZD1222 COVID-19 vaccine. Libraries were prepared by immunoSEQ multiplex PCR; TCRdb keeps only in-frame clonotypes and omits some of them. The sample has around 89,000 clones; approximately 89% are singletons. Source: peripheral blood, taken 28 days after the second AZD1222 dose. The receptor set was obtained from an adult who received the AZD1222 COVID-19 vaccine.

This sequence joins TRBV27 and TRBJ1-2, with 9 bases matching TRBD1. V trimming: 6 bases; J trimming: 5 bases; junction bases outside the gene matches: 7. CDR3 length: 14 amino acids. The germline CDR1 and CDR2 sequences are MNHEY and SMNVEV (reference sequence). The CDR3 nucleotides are TGTGCCAGCAGGCAGGGGACAGGGTGGTATGGCTACACCTTC. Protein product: CASRQGTGWYGYTF.

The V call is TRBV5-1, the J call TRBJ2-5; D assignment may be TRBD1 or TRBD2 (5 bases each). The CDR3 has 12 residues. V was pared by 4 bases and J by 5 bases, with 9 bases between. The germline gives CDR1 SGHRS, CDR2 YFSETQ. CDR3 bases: TGCGCCAGCAGCCCCGAGGGGGAGACCCAGTACTTC. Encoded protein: CASSPEGETQYF. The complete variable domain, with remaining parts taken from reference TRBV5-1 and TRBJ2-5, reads KAGVTQTPRYLIKTRGQQVTLSCSPISGHRSVSWYQQTPGQGLQFLFEYFSETQRNKGNFPGRFSGRQFSNSRSEMNVSTLELGDSALYLCASSPEGETQYFGPGTRLLVL.

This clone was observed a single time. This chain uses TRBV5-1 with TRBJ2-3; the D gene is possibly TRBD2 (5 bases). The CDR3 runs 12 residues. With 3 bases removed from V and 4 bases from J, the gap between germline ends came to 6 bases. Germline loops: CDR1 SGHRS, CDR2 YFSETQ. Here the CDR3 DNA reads TGCGCCAGCAGCTCCGGGGCAGATACGCAGTATTTT. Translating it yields CASSSGADTQYF.

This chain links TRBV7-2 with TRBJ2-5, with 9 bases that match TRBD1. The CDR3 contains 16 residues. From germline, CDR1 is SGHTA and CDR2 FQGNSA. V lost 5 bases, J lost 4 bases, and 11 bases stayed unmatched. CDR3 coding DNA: TGTGCCAGCAGCACCTTTCACAGGGGGCTAGGAGAGACCCAGTACTTC. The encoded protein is CASSTFHRGLGETQYF.

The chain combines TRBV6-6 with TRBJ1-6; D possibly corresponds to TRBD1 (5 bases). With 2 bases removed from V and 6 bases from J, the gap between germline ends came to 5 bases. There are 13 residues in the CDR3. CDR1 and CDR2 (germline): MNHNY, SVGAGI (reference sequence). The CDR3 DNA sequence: TGTGCCAGCAGTTACGACAGTAATTCACCCCTCCACTTT. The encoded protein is CASSYDSNSPLHF.

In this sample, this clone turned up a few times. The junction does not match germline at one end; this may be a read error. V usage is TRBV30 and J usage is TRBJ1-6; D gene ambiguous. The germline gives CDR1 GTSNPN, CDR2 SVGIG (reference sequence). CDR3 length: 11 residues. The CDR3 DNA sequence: TGTGCCTGGAGTGAAGGCGGAGGTTCGGCCTTT. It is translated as CAWSEGGGSAF. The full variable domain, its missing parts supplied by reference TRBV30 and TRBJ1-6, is SQTIHQWPATLVQPVGSPLSLECTVEGTSNPNLYWYRQAAGRGLQLLFYSVGIGQISSEVPQNLSASRPQDRQFILSSKKLLLSDSGFYLCAWSEGGGSAFGNGTRLTVT.

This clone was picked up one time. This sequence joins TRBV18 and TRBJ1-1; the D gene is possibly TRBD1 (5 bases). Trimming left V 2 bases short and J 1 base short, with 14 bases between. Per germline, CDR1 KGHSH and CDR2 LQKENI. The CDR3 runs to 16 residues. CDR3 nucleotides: TGTGCCAGCTCACCAAACGGGGGATTGGCGAACACTGAAGCTTTCTTT. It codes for CASSPNGGLANTEAFF.

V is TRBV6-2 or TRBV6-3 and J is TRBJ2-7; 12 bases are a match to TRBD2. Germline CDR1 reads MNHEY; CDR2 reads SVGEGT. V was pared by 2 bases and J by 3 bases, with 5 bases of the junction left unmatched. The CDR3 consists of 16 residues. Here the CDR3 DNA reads TGTGCCAGCAGTTACCTGACTAGCGGGGGTGTCTACGAGCAGTACTTC. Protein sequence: CASSYLTSGGVYEQYF.

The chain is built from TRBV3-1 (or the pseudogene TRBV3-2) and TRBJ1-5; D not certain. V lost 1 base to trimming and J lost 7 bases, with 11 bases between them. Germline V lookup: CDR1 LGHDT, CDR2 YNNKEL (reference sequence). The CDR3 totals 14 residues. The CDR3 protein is CASSQGVLPQPQHF. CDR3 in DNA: TGTGCCAGCAGCCAAGGGGTACTCCCACAGCCCCAGCATTTT.

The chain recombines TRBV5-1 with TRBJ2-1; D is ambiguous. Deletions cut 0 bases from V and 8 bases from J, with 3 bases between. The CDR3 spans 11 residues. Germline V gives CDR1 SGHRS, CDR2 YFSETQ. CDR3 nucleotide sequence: TGCGCCAGCAGCTTGGCCGATGAGCAGTTCTTC. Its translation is CASSLADEQFF.

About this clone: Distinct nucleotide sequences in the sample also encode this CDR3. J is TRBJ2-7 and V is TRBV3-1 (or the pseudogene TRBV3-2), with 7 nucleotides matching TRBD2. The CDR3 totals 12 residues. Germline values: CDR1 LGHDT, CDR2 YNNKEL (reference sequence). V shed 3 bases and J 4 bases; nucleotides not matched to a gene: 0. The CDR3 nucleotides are TGTGCCAGCAGCCAGCGGGGGTACGAGCAGTACTTC. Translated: CASSQRGYEQYF.

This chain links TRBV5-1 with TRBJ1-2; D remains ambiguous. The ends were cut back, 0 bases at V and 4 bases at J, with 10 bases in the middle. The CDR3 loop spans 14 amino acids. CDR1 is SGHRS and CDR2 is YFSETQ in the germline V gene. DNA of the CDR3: TGCGCCAGCAGCTTGGAGAGGGCGAGCTATGGCTACACCTTC. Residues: CASSLERASYGYTF.

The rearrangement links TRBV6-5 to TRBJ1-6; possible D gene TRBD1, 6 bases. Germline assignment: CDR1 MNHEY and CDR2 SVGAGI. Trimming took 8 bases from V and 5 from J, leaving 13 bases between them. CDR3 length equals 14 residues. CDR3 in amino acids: CASRTQGNNSPLHF. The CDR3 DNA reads TGTGCCAGCCGTACCCAGGGGAATAATTCACCCCTCCACTTT.

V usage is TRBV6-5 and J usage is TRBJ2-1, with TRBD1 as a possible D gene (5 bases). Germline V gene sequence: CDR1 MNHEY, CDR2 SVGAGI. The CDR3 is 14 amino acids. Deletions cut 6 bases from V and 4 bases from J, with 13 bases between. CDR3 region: CASSNGQLYNEQFF. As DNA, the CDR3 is TGTGCCAGCAGCAACGGACAATTATACAATGAGCAGTTCTTC.

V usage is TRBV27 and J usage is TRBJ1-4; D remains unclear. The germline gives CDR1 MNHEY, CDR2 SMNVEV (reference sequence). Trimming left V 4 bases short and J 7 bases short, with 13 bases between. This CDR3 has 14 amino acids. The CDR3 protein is CASSSPVYGEKLFF. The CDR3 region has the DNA TGTGCCAGCAGTTCGCCGGTGTACGGTGAAAAACTGTTTTTT.

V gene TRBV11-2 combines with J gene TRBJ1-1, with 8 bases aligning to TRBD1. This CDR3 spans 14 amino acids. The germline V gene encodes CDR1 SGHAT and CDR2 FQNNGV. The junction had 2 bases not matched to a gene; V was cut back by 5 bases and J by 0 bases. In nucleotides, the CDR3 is TGTGCCAGCAGCGCGGGACAGGTGAACACTGAAGCTTTCTTT. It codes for CASSAGQVNTEAFF.

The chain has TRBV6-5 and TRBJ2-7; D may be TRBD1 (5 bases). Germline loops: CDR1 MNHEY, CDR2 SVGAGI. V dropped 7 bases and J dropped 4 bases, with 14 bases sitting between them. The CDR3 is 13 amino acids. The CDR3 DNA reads TGTGCCAGCACATTCCAGGGCATTTACGAGCAGTACTTC. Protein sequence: CASTFQGIYEQYF.

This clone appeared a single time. In DNA, the CDR3 is TGTGCCAGCAGCATACAGGAAGCCTCCTACAATGAGCAGTTCTTC. Protein: CASSIQEASYNEQFF. The V and J genes are TRBV7-2 and TRBJ2-1, with D possibly TRBD1 on 5 matching bases. Germline V CDR1 and CDR2: SGHTA, FQGNSA. The CDR3 loop spans 15 amino acids. V was trimmed by 5 bases and J by 0 bases, leaving 11 bases between them.